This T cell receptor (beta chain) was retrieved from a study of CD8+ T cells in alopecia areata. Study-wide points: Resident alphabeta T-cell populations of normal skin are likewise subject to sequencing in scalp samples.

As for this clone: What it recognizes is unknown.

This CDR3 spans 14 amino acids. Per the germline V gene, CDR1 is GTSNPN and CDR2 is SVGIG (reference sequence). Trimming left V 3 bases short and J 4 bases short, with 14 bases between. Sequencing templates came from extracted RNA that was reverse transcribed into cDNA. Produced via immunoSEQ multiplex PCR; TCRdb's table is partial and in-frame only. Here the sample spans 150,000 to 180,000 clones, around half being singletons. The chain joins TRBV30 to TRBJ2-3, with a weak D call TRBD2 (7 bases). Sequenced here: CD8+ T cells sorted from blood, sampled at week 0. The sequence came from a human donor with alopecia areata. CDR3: CAWRTGGTSDTQYF. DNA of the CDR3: TGTGCCTGGAGAACGGGGGGCACGTCAGATACGCAGTATTTT. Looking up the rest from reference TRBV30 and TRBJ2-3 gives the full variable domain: SQTIHQWPATLVQPVGSPLSLECTVEGTSNPNLYWYRQAAGRGLQLLFYSVGIGQISSEVPQNLSASRPQDRQFILSSKKLLLSDSGFYLCAWRTGGTSDTQYFGPGTRLTVL.